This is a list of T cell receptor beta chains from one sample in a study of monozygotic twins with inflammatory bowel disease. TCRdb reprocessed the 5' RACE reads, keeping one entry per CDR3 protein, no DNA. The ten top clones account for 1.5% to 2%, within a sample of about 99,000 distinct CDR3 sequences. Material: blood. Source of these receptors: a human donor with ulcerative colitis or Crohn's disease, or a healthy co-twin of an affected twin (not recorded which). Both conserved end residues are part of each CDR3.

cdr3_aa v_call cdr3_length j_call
CASSDGVYEQYF TRBV25-1 12 TRBJ2-7
CASILAGGRGEQFF TRBV12-3/TRBV12-4 14 TRBJ2-1
CASSVDSAGELFF TRBV9 13 TRBJ2-2
CASSRDRTGTKNIQYF TRBV7-8 16 TRBJ2-4
CASSLGGRGGADTQYF TRBV7-2 16 TRBJ2-3
CAWAKGLTVTYEQYF TRBV30 15 TRBJ2-7
CASSVPGQGSHEQYF TRBV6-1 15 TRBJ2-7
CASSQDLGAAETQYF TRBV4-3 15 TRBJ2-5
CASSYGGYQPQHF TRBV6-5 13 TRBJ1-5
CASIPYRAPGTEAFF TRBV7-8 15 TRBJ1-1
CASSETGTRSGELFF TRBV6-1 15 TRBJ2-2
CASSGTIKRQPQHF TRBV12-3/TRBV12-4 14 TRBJ1-5
CAAWSSGELFF TRBV6-2/TRBV6-3 11 TRBJ2-2
CASNLRDYRYEQFF TRBV6-2/TRBV6-3 14 TRBJ2-1
CASTNPLGRGGQPQHF TRBV21-1 16 TRBJ1-5
CASSLGGWETQYF TRBV12-3/TRBV12-4 13 TRBJ2-5
CASSLGLAEGREQFF TRBV7-8 15 TRBJ2-1
CASTSGQGTQETQYF TRBV10-3 15 TRBJ2-5
CASSLDRGKGYTF TRBV6-5 13 TRBJ1-2
CASSIRRQGAEPQHF TRBV19 15 TRBJ1-5
CASSPNPGTAYEQYF TRBV5-1 15 TRBJ2-7
CSVRAGNEQFF TRBV29-1 11 TRBJ2-1
CASSSVTPNTEAFF TRBV5-1 14 TRBJ1-1
CASSKTSFPGELFF TRBV7-2 14 TRBJ2-2
CASSKGSVRPGLESDNSPLHF TRBV21-1 21 TRBJ1-6
CASSSVENEQFF TRBV11-2 12 TRBJ2-1
CASRVGEAGANTGELFF TRBV2 17 TRBJ2-2
CASSLSASSYEQYF TRBV7-2 14 TRBJ2-7
CSASGFGSYTF TRBV20-1 11 TRBJ1-2